This T cell receptor (beta chain) came from a study of T cell responses to AZD1222 COVID-19 vaccine. As concerns this clone: Its antigen is currently unknown.

This CDR3 is built from 15 residues. V shed 5 bases, J shed 11 bases, and the junction held 12 bases outside the gene matches. Germline CDR1 reads MNHEY; CDR2 reads SVGAGI. Findings of the study overall: Spike was spanned by vaccine-associated CD4 TCRs, with dominance at 160-218 and 743-854.

The repertoire was sequenced with immunoSEQ multiplex PCR; TCRdb's copy has only in-frame clones and lacks some. The sample records roughly 150,000 clones, about nine tenths being singletons. V is TRBV6-5 and J is TRBJ1-1, with 12 bases identical to TRBD1. Sequencing used peripheral blood, obtained on day 0 of AZD1222 vaccination. The receptor comes from an adult in good health. The CDR3 DNA is TGTGCCAGCAGTAACCCGGGACAGGGGGCTATATGGGCTTTCTTT. Its protein is CASSNPGQGAIWAFF.